This T cell receptor (beta chain) was sequenced during a study of technical replicates of blood from several donors. CDR1 is ENHRY and CDR2 is SYGVKD in the germline V gene. This CDR3 has 14 amino acids. The V segment lost 10 bases and the J segment 8 bases; nucleotides outside the gene matches: 7. This clone was detected once. Clones were sequenced by immunoSEQ multiplex PCR, and TCRdb holds only the in-frame ones, with some missing. This sample has 70,000 to 95,000 clones; around 97% occur once, and the top ten carry around 0.28%. Sequenced input: T cells isolated from PBMCs. The sequence was collected from a human donor in good health. The chain links TRBV10-3 to TRBJ2-1; 14 nucleotides match TRBD2. The CDR3 loop reads CATGTSGSGDEQFF. Here the CDR3 DNA reads TGTGCCACAGGGACTAGCGGGAGTGGGGATGAGCAGTTCTTC.